These 3 T cell receptor beta chains share one sample of origin, sequenced in a study of cytomegalovirus exposure and HLA in healthy donors. Only in-frame clones appear in the TCRdb table, and some are missing; sequencing was by immunoSEQ multiplex PCR. This table holds 190,000 or so clones, 80% to 85% found once. Sequenced: PBMCs. All receptors come from a woman younger than 30 in good health and CMV-seropositive.

The chain combines TRBV18 with TRBJ1-2, with a weak D call TRBD1 (5 bases). Germline V gene lookup returns CDR1 KGHSH and CDR2 LQKENI. The V gene lost 3 bases and the J gene lost 2 bases, with 19 bases spanning the gap. This CDR3 is 17 amino acids long. CDR3 residues: CASSPESWQGDNYGYTF. CDR3 DNA: TGTGCCAGCTCACCGGAATCCTGGCAGGGCGACAACTATGGCTACACCTTC.

J is TRBJ2-7 and V is TRBV7-9; TRBD2 agrees at 8 bases. CDR1 and CDR2 from the germline V gene are SEHNR and FQNEAQ (reference sequence). CDR3 length: 15 residues. J was trimmed by 8 bases and V by 3 bases; bases with no gene match: 12. DNA of the CDR3: TGTGCCAGCAGCTTTGTCCCGGGACTAGAGGGGAAGCAGTACTTC. This encodes CASSFVPGLEGKQYF.

The chain couples TRBV7-6 to TRBJ2-3; 8 bases align to TRBD2. Germline lookup yields CDR1 SGHVS and CDR2 FNYEAQ. J gave up 3 bases and V 2 bases, and 4 bases lay outside the gene matches. This CDR3 has 15 residues. As DNA, the CDR3 is TGTGCCAGCAGCTTAATCCCGGGGGGGACAGATACGCAGTATTTT. Translation: CASSLIPGGTDTQYF.